The rows below give T cell receptor beta chains drawn from one sample of a study of T cell responses to AZD1222 COVID-19 vaccine. Sequencing was performed with immunoSEQ multiplex PCR; in TCRdb, only in-frame clones are kept and a portion is missing. The sample contains roughly 100,000 clones, around 95% of which appear only once. The sample consisted of peripheral blood, taken on day 0 of AZD1222 vaccination. These receptors were collected from an adult in good health. Each CDR3 is given with its conserved first and last residue. Fields, in order: CDR3 DNA, CDR3 protein, J gene, D gene, clone size, V gene. The D gene is left open where the match is weak. Rows may omit the clone size; those that give it use once, few, many or a size class.

CDR3 DNA: TGTGCCAGCAGCGTTCAGGTGAACACTGAAGCTTTCTTT
CDR3 protein: CASSVQVNTEAFF
J gene: TRBJ1-1
D gene: .
clone size: .
V gene: TRBV9

CDR3 DNA: TGTGCCTGGAGTGTATCCATGAACACTGAAGCTTTCTTT
CDR3 protein: CAWSVSMNTEAFF
J gene: TRBJ1-1
D gene: .
clone size: .
V gene: TRBV30

CDR3 DNA: TGTGCCAGCAGCTCGGGGACAGGGGCTACCGACGAGCAGTACTTC
CDR3 protein: CASSSGTGATDEQYF
J gene: TRBJ2-7
D gene: TRBD1
clone size: .
V gene: TRBV7-9

CDR3 DNA: TGTGCCAGCAGACCCCTCCTCTCGTGGGCTACCACAAACTATGGCTACACCTTC
CDR3 protein: CASRPLLSWATTNYGYTF
J gene: TRBJ1-2
D gene: .
clone size: .
V gene: TRBV27

CDR3 DNA: TGTGCCTTCAACTCTGCTGGGGGCGCGGGATCACCCCTCCACTTT
CDR3 protein: CAFNSAGGAGSPLHF
J gene: TRBJ1-6
D gene: .
clone size: .
V gene: TRBV30

CDR3 DNA: TGCAGCGTTCGCCCGGACAGGGCGAACACTGAAGCTTTCTTT
CDR3 protein: CSVRPDRANTEAFF
J gene: TRBJ1-1
D gene: TRBD1
clone size: .
V gene: TRBV29-1

CDR3 DNA: TGTGCCAGCAGCTTGTATACTATATCCACCGGGGAGCTGTTTTTT
CDR3 protein: CASSLYTISTGELFF
J gene: TRBJ2-2
D gene: .
clone size: .
V gene: TRBV7-8

CDR3 DNA: TGTGCCAGCAGTGAACCTTCCGGGACTAGTCCGGATACGCAGTATTTT
CDR3 protein: CASSEPSGTSPDTQYF
J gene: TRBJ2-3
D gene: TRBD2
clone size: .
V gene: TRBV28

CDR3 DNA: TGCGCCAGCAGCCAAGATTCGGGAGGAGATGGCTACACCTTC
CDR3 protein: CASSQDSGGDGYTF
J gene: TRBJ1-2
D gene: .
clone size: .
V gene: TRBV4-3

CDR3 DNA: TGTGCCAGCAGCTTAAGGTACAGTCTTAATCAGCCCCAGCATTTT
CDR3 protein: CASSLRYSLNQPQHF
J gene: TRBJ1-5
D gene: .
clone size: .
V gene: TRBV7-8

CDR3 DNA: TGTGCCAGCCTACCCCGGGGGACGCGTCCCAATCAGCCCCAGCATTTT
CDR3 protein: CASLPRGTRPNQPQHF
J gene: TRBJ1-5
D gene: .
clone size: .
V gene: TRBV27

CDR3 DNA: TGTGCCAGCGTGTCTCAGGGTCGCACTGAAGCTTTCTTT
CDR3 protein: CASVSQGRTEAFF
J gene: TRBJ1-1
D gene: .
clone size: .
V gene: TRBV2

CDR3 DNA: TGCGCCAGCAGCCAAGATCCCCCAGGGGGTACAGACATTCAGTACTTC
CDR3 protein: CASSQDPPGGTDIQYF
J gene: TRBJ2-4
D gene: TRBD1
clone size: .
V gene: TRBV4-3

CDR3 DNA: TGCGCCAGCAGCTTGGGGGACATACCTCTCTATGGCTACACCTTC
CDR3 protein: CASSLGDIPLYGYTF
J gene: TRBJ1-2
D gene: .
clone size: .
V gene: TRBV5-1

CDR3 DNA: TGTGCCACCAGTCATGGGACAGGGCCGAGCGATGGCTACACCTTC
CDR3 protein: CATSHGTGPSDGYTF
J gene: TRBJ1-2
D gene: TRBD1
clone size: .
V gene: TRBV24-1

CDR3 DNA: TGTGCCAGCAGCCAGACAGGGGAGAATCAGCCCCAGCATTTT
CDR3 protein: CASSQTGENQPQHF
J gene: TRBJ1-5
D gene: TRBD1
clone size: .
V gene: TRBV28

CDR3 DNA: TGTGCCAGCAGCCCCCTCGGGGGGGCGCGCGGCTACACCTTC
CDR3 protein: CASSPLGGARGYTF
J gene: TRBJ1-2
D gene: .
clone size: .
V gene: TRBV6-5

CDR3 DNA: TGTGCCAGCAGTAACAACAGGGGGGGTGAAGCTTTCTTT
CDR3 protein: CASSNNRGGEAFF
J gene: TRBJ1-1
D gene: TRBD1
clone size: .
V gene: TRBV6-5

CDR3 DNA: TGCGCCAGCAGCTCCGGGACCCTTACCTTAGAGCAGTACTTC
CDR3 protein: CASSSGTLTLEQYF
J gene: TRBJ2-7
D gene: .
clone size: .
V gene: TRBV5-1

CDR3 DNA: TGTGCCAGCAGCTCCGGGACAGGGGGCCAGGATGGCTACACCTTC
CDR3 protein: CASSSGTGGQDGYTF
J gene: TRBJ1-2
D gene: TRBD1
clone size: .
V gene: TRBV7-9

CDR3 DNA: TGCAGTGCTACTGGACAGGGGATGGTGTTTTTT
CDR3 protein: CSATGQGMVFF
J gene: TRBJ1-4
D gene: TRBD1
clone size: .
V gene: TRBV20-1

CDR3 DNA: TGTGCCAGCAGTTTGAGGGCGTATCGCAATGGCTACACCTTC
CDR3 protein: CASSLRAYRNGYTF
J gene: TRBJ1-2
D gene: .
clone size: .
V gene: TRBV28

CDR3 DNA: TGCGCCAGCAGCCAACTAGCGGGAAAGAGCTCCTACAATGAGCAGTTCTTC
CDR3 protein: CASSQLAGKSSYNEQFF
J gene: TRBJ2-1
D gene: TRBD2
clone size: .
V gene: TRBV5-1

CDR3 DNA: TGTGCCAGCAGCCCCACTTATAGCAATCAGCCCCAGCATTTT
CDR3 protein: CASSPTYSNQPQHF
J gene: TRBJ1-5
D gene: .
clone size: .
V gene: TRBV7-8

CDR3 DNA: TGTGCCAGCAGCTGGACATGGGGACAAACGGAAAAACTGTTTTTT
CDR3 protein: CASSWTWGQTEKLFF
J gene: TRBJ1-4
D gene: .
clone size: .
V gene: TRBV5-8

CDR3 DNA: TGTGCCAGCAGTGAGGACAGGGGCGGCTACACCTTC
CDR3 protein: CASSEDRGGYTF
J gene: TRBJ1-2
D gene: TRBD1
clone size: .
V gene: TRBV6-1

CDR3 DNA: TGTGCCAGCAGCCAAGATAAACAGGGGCGGACTCAGCCCCAGCATTTT
CDR3 protein: CASSQDKQGRTQPQHF
J gene: TRBJ1-5
D gene: TRBD1
clone size: .
V gene: TRBV14

CDR3 DNA: TGTGCCAGCAGCCGTCCCCGACAGGGGCGAGGCTACACCTTC
CDR3 protein: CASSRPRQGRGYTF
J gene: TRBJ1-2
D gene: TRBD1
clone size: .
V gene: TRBV11-2

CDR3 DNA: TGTGCCAGCAGTCGCCTAGAGGACTCACCCCTCCACTTT
CDR3 protein: CASSRLEDSPLHF
J gene: TRBJ1-6
D gene: .
clone size: .
V gene: TRBV25-1

CDR3 DNA: TGTGCCTGGAGTCCTGACCCGACCAGGCAGCCCCAGCATTTT
CDR3 protein: CAWSPDPTRQPQHF
J gene: TRBJ1-5
D gene: .
clone size: .
V gene: TRBV30

CDR3 DNA: TGCGCCAGCAGCCAAGATCTCGCCGACCGCCCGGTTCATGGCTACACCTTC
CDR3 protein: CASSQDLADRPVHGYTF
J gene: TRBJ1-2
D gene: .
clone size: .
V gene: TRBV4-3

CDR3 DNA: TGTGCCAGCAGTTTAGCTGCGTATAACGAGCAGTACTTC
CDR3 protein: CASSLAAYNEQYF
J gene: TRBJ2-7
D gene: .
clone size: .
V gene: TRBV12-3/TRBV12-4

CDR3 DNA: TGTGCCAGCAGTGAATATGGAGGGGGCGCGGATGGAAACACCATATATTTT
CDR3 protein: CASSEYGGGADGNTIYF
J gene: TRBJ1-3
D gene: TRBD1
clone size: .
V gene: TRBV25-1

CDR3 DNA: TGTGCCAGCAGCGTAACGGGGTGGGGAGATAATTCACCCCTCCACTTT
CDR3 protein: CASSVTGWGDNSPLHF
J gene: TRBJ1-6
D gene: .
clone size: .
V gene: TRBV9

CDR3 DNA: TGTGCCAGCAGCCAAGCGTTTCTGGCGGGGGGATCTACCGGCGGGGAGCTGTTTTTT
CDR3 protein: CASSQAFLAGGSTGGELFF
J gene: TRBJ2-2
D gene: TRBD2
clone size: .
V gene: TRBV3-1/TRBV3-2

CDR3 DNA: TGTGCCAGCAGTTGGGGAATCTCCTACGAGCAGTACTTC
CDR3 protein: CASSWGISYEQYF
J gene: TRBJ2-7
D gene: .
clone size: .
V gene: TRBV12-3/TRBV12-4

CDR3 DNA: TGCGCCAGCAGCTTGTCCGGGGTAAAAGAGACCCAGTACTTC
CDR3 protein: CASSLSGVKETQYF
J gene: TRBJ2-5
D gene: .
clone size: .
V gene: TRBV5-1

CDR3 DNA: TGTGCCAGCAGTGAAGAAGGAGAATTCAACTCCTACAATGAGCAGTTCTTC
CDR3 protein: CASSEEGEFNSYNEQFF
J gene: TRBJ2-1
D gene: .
clone size: .
V gene: TRBV2

CDR3 DNA: TGTGCCAGCAGCTACCTAAACAGGGTCCAAGAGACCCAGTACTTC
CDR3 protein: CASSYLNRVQETQYF
J gene: TRBJ2-5
D gene: .
clone size: .
V gene: TRBV7-2

CDR3 DNA: TGTGCCAGCAGTTGGGGGGGCAATGAGCAGTTCTTC
CDR3 protein: CASSWGGNEQFF
J gene: TRBJ2-1
D gene: TRBD2
clone size: .
V gene: TRBV27

CDR3 DNA: TGTGCCAGCAGCTCTCGACAGGGAACTGAAGCTTTCTTT
CDR3 protein: CASSSRQGTEAFF
J gene: TRBJ1-1
D gene: TRBD1
clone size: .
V gene: TRBV11-2

CDR3 DNA: TGTGCCAGCAGTTCCCCCGCGACAGAGGGAGCTTTCTTT
CDR3 protein: CASSSPATEGAFF
J gene: TRBJ1-1
D gene: .
clone size: .
V gene: TRBV28

CDR3 DNA: TGTGCCAGCTCAAGACAGACCGAGAACACTGAAGCTTTCTTT
CDR3 protein: CASSRQTENTEAFF
J gene: TRBJ1-1
D gene: .
clone size: .
V gene: TRBV18

CDR3 DNA: TGTGCCAGTAGTAGGGGACCGACTAATGAAAAACTGTTTTTT
CDR3 protein: CASSRGPTNEKLFF
J gene: TRBJ1-4
D gene: .
clone size: .
V gene: TRBV19

CDR3 DNA: TGTGCCAGCAGCCAAGACCTGGCGGGGAACACAGATACGCAGTATTTT
CDR3 protein: CASSQDLAGNTDTQYF
J gene: TRBJ2-3
D gene: .
clone size: few
V gene: TRBV3-1/TRBV3-2